This T cell receptor (beta chain) was obtained from a study of CD8 T cells in ankylosing spondylitis. Study-wide points: Reactive arthritis synovial fluid and blood previously showed some of these motif variants. The authors reported significant enrichment of disease-linked clones in matched ankylosing spondylitis synovial fluid. Disease-linked clones bore a CD8+ phenotype and were relatively rare in peripheral blood.

This CDR3 has 12 residues. The V and J ends lost 1 base and 4 bases respectively, with 7 bases between them. Germline loops: CDR1 SQVTM, CDR2 ANQGSEA. Making use of molecular barcodes, quantitative 5'-RACE generated TCR beta libraries. TCRdb reprocessed the 5' RACE reads via MiXCR and lists one record per CDR3 protein. The sample carries 100,000 or so distinct CDR3 sequences, around 24% recorded once. Worth noting for this clonotype: Its cognate antigen is unknown.

This TCR derives from a male donor with ankylosing spondylitis. The sample was synovial fluid, either unsorted or a sorted T cell fraction (not recorded which). J is TRBJ2-5 and V is TRBV29-1; D remains unclear. The CDR3 spells CSVEVSRETQYF. CDR3 DNA: TGCAGCGTTGAAGTCAGCCGAGAGACCCAGTACTTC.